Sequencing of this TCR beta chain was carried out in a study of T-cell memory formation after mild COVID-19. Study outcomes and limitations: Clones contracting across day 15 to 85 had a balanced CD4/CD8 profile; later expanding clones leaned CD4+. Pre-infection memory already had some responding clones, implying cross-reactive memory joined.

This CDR3 contains 11 residues. The V end was cut by 0 bases, the J end by 7 bases, with 4 bases between. Germline loops: CDR1 SGHRS, CDR2 YFSETQ. TCRdb reprocessed the 5' RACE reads via MiXCR and lists one record per CDR3 protein. The sample includes 130,000 to 150,000 distinct CDR3 sequences, 15% to 20% of them seen just once. This clonotype was counted a few times. Its matching antigen is unknown. The chain uses TRBV5-1 and TRBJ2-5, with D hard to call. This receptor was identified in an adult woman who had mild COVID-19 (a few samples of this study predate the infection). Cell type and time point are not known. Sequencing was carried out using PBMCs or a T cell subset sorted from them (not recorded which). The CDR3 is CASSLEATQYF. In DNA, the CDR3 is TGCGCCAGCAGCTTGGAGGCGACCCAGTACTTC.